A single sample gave rise to the 13 T cell receptor beta chains below, sequenced in a study of CXCR3 chemokines and chemotherapy response in bladder cancer. Using its own MiXCR run on the PCR reads, TCRdb lists one record per CDR3 protein. The sample contains about 13,000 distinct CDR3 sequences, around 11% of which appear only once. This sample was taken from a patient whose treatment included neoadjuvant chemotherapy. These receptor sequences come from a human donor with bladder cancer that did not respond to neoadjuvant chemotherapy.

This clonotype showed up many times. The chain couples TRBV7-3 to TRBJ1-2; 8 bases fit TRBD1. The junction had 15 bases not matched to a gene; V was cut back by 5 bases and J by 13 bases. The CDR3 has 14 residues. Per germline, CDR1 SGHTA and CDR2 FQGTGA. DNA for the CDR3: TGTGCCAGCAGCCCAGGGGGCGCCGGGGGAGGGAGCACCTTC. This sequence encodes CASSPGGAGGGSTF.

This clonotype was counted between two and nine times. The chain carries TRBV5-6 and TRBJ2-2; D possibly corresponds to TRBD1 (6 bases). Germline CDR1 is SGHDT and CDR2 is YYEEEE. This CDR3 is 15 amino acids long. V lost 3 bases to trimming and J lost 1 base, with 10 bases between them. In nucleotides, the CDR3 is TGTGCCAGCAGCTCTATGACAGGGAACACCGGGGAGCTGTTTTTT. Its translation: CASSSMTGNTGELFF.

There are many counts of this clonotype. The chain joins TRBV6-1 to TRBJ2-1; 9 bases line up with TRBD1. The V gene's germline CDR1 is MNHNS and CDR2 SASEGT. This CDR3 is built from 14 residues. Trimming removed 10 bases from V and 3 bases from J; junction bases left unmatched: 7. The CDR3 loop is CATTGTGIYNEQFF. CDR3 in DNA: TGTGCCACCACCGGGACAGGGATCTACAATGAGCAGTTCTTC.

CDR3 nucleotide sequence: TGTGCCAGCAGTTTACCCTGGACAGCCCGAGGGGAGCAGTTCTTC. Protein: CASSLPWTARGEQFF. V is TRBV28 and J is TRBJ2-1; possibly TRBD1 for D (6 bases). CDR3 length: 15 residues. Germline V lookup: CDR1 MDHEN, CDR2 SYDVKM. Trimming removed 2 bases from V and 10 bases from J, with 18 bases in between. Full variable domain (remainder filled in from reference TRBV28 and TRBJ2-1): DVKVTQSSRYLVKRTGEKVFLECVQDMDHENMFWYRQDPGLGLRLIYFSYDVKMKEKGDIPEGYSVSREKKERFSLILESASTNQTSMYLCASSLPWTARGEQFFGPGTRLTVL.

The genes are TRBV27 and TRBJ2-7; no clear D. The CDR3 has 13 residues. V was trimmed by 4 bases and J by 5 bases, leaving 12 bases between them. In germline, CDR1 is MNHEY, CDR2 SMNVEV (reference sequence). CDR3 in amino acids: CASSYSYNDEQYF. CDR3 DNA: TGTGCCAGCAGTTATAGCTATAACGACGAGCAGTACTTC.

Many counts were recorded for this clonotype. J is TRBJ1-5 and V is TRBV10-3; D unresolved. This CDR3 has 12 residues. Trimming cost V 9 bases and J 5 bases, with 11 bases left between them. Germline V CDR1 and CDR2: ENHRY, SYGVKD. This CDR3 reads CAISQPDQPQHF. The DNA of the CDR3 is TGTGCCATATCACAGCCTGATCAGCCCCAGCATTTT.

This clonotype was observed many times. The rearrangement joins TRBV18 to TRBJ2-1; D is possibly TRBD1 or TRBD2 (5 bases each). The CDR3 sequence is 14 residues long. Germline V gives CDR1 KGHSH, CDR2 LQKENI. With 2 bases removed from V and 11 bases from J, the gap between germline ends came to 16 bases. The CDR3 region has the DNA TGTGCCAGCTCACCAGCAGACGAGGGGCAACAGCAGTTCTTC. Encoded protein: CASSPADEGQQQFF.

This clonotype was counted at least ten times. This sequence joins TRBV7-9 and TRBJ1-1, with 8 bases that match TRBD1. The CDR3 totals 17 residues. Germline V gives CDR1 SEHNR, CDR2 FQNEAQ (reference sequence). Germline trimming cut 1 base from V and 0 bases from J; bases unmatched to any gene: 7. Written as DNA, the CDR3 is TGTGCCAGCAGCTTAGTCCAGGGGGCTGATATGAACACTGAAGCTTTCTTT. Protein sequence: CASSLVQGADMNTEAFF. Together with reference TRBV7-9 and TRBJ1-1, the CDR3 gives the full variable domain: DTGVSQNPRHKITKRGQNVTFRCDPISEHNRLYWYRQTLGQGPEFLTYFQNEAQLEKSRLLSDRFSAERPKGSFSTLEIQRTEQGDSAMYLCASSLVQGADMNTEAFFGQGTRLTVV.

This clonotype was detected ten times or more. The rearrangement uses TRBV7-2 and TRBJ1-2; D call uncertain. The CDR3 consists of 14 residues. The germline V and J ends were trimmed by 1 base and 2 bases, with 8 bases remaining between them. From germline, CDR1 is SGHTA and CDR2 FQGNSA. CDR3 region: CASSLGQRNYGYTF. DNA of the CDR3: TGTGCCAGCAGCTTAGGACAACGGAACTATGGCTACACCTTC.

Remarks on this clonotype: A much larger clone is a single base away; this may be a read error. The genes are TRBV6-2 or TRBV6-3 and TRBJ1-5; D may be TRBD1 (6 bases). Trimming pared 2 bases from V and 6 bases from J, leaving 11 bases between. Per germline, CDR1 MNHEY and CDR2 SVGEGT. CDR3 length: 14 amino acids. The CDR3 spells CASSYRGGIQPQHF. The CDR3 DNA is TGTGCCAGCAGTTACAGGGGGGGCATTCAGCCCCAGCATTTT.

The rearrangement links TRBV9 to TRBJ2-2; TRBD2 matches at 8 bases. The V gene's germline CDR1 is SGDLS and CDR2 YYNGEE. The CDR3 contains 15 residues. The V gene end was trimmed by 4 bases and the J gene end by 7 bases; junction bases not matched to a gene: 9. CDR3 protein: CASSPKAGVNGELFF. The CDR3 coding sequence is TGTGCCAGCAGCCCTAAAGCGGGAGTTAACGGGGAGCTGTTTTTT.

The chain recombines TRBV7-9 with TRBJ2-5, with D possibly being TRBD1 (6 bases). CDR3 length equals 13 residues. The V end lost 5 bases, the J end lost 5 bases, and 12 bases lay between the germline ends. Germline CDR1 SEHNR, CDR2 FQNEAQ (reference sequence). The DNA of the CDR3 is TGTGCCAGCAGCCTTGGACAGAGGGAGACCCAGTACTTC. Its protein product is CASSLGQRETQYF.

This clonotype has at least ten counts. The rearrangement joins TRBV27 to TRBJ1-6, with TRBD1 matching over 7 bases. The V and J ends lost 8 bases and 3 bases, in that order; junction bases with no gene match: 4. Looked up from germline, CDR1 is MNHEY and CDR2 is SMNVEV (reference sequence). The CDR3 covers 14 residues. The CDR3 region has the DNA TGTGCCAGCGGAACAGGGGTCTATAATTCACCCCTCCACTTT. This codes for CASGTGVYNSPLHF.